The rows below give T cell receptor beta chains drawn from one sample of a study of T-cell reconstitution after alpha-beta-depleted transplantation in children. TCRdb re-called the PCR reads through MiXCR, storing one row per CDR3 protein. This table has 500,000 to 650,000 distinct CDR3 sequences, about an eighth appearing once. The source material was PBMCs, mostly from graft donor cells, sampled 360 days after TCRalphabeta/CD19-depleted stem cell transplant. The receptors shown here come from a male patient aged 10-17 years who had a stem cell transplant for acute myeloid leukemia, so the T cells may come from the graft donor. The CDR3 runs from the conserved cysteine through the conserved F or W. D genes are given only for firm matches. Not all rows give a size; the values are once, few, many and, for expanded clones, a class.

-,few,TRBV7-2,TRBJ2-2,CASNPGLSFGELFF,TGTGCCAGCAACCCGGGACTTTCGTTTGGGGAGCTGTTTTTT
TRBD1,-,TRBV2,TRBJ1-3,CASKDRGGGNTIYF,TGTGCCAGCAAAGACAGGGGTGGAGGAAACACCATATATTTT
-,few,TRBV12-3/TRBV12-4,TRBJ2-1,CASSQVSYNEQFF,TGTGCCAGCAGCCAGGTCTCCTACAATGAGCAGTTCTTC
TRBD2,-,TRBV7-2,TRBJ2-1,CASSQELAASSYNEQFF,TGTGCCAGCAGCCAGGAACTAGCGGCAAGCTCCTACAATGAGCAGTTCTTC
TRBD1,-,TRBV29-1,TRBJ2-5,CSAPQGQGDETQYF,TGCAGCGCCCCACAGGGCCAGGGGGATGAGACCCAGTACTTC
-,-,TRBV15,TRBJ2-7,CATRPGLAYEQYF,TGTGCCACTCGGCCGGGCCTCGCCTACGAGCAGTACTTC
-,many,TRBV29-1,TRBJ2-7,CSVGGDYEQYF,TGCAGCGTTGGAGGGGACTACGAGCAGTACTTC
TRBD2,few,TRBV7-8,TRBJ2-7,CASSLGVTSGRVRPYEQYF,TGTGCCAGCAGCTTAGGTGTTACTAGCGGGAGAGTAAGACCCTACGAGCAGTACTTC
-,many,TRBV12-3/TRBV12-4,TRBJ2-6,CASTRPRSGANVLTF,TGTGCCAGCACCAGACCCCGCTCTGGGGCCAACGTCCTGACTTTC
-,few,TRBV7-8,TRBJ2-7,CASSPRRASYEQYF,TGTGCCAGCAGCCCTAGGCGCGCGTCCTACGAGCAGTACTTC
-,-,TRBV7-8,TRBJ2-1,CASSSSTSTLSYNEQFF,TGTGCCAGCAGCTCGTCTACCAGCACATTGTCCTACAATGAGCAGTTCTTC
-,many,TRBV9,TRBJ2-2,CASSVTGRETGELFF,TGTGCCAGCAGCGTAACTGGAAGGGAAACCGGGGAGCTGTTTTTT
-,many,TRBV28,TRBJ2-1,CASRRLPLGYEQFF,TGTGCCAGCAGACGGCTCCCGCTAGGCTATGAGCAGTTCTTC
TRBD2,few,TRBV7-6,TRBJ2-2,CASSSRGTSGSLNTGELFF,TGTGCCAGCAGCTCCCGGGGGACTAGCGGGAGCTTGAACACCGGGGAGCTGTTTTTT
TRBD1,many,TRBV4-3,TRBJ2-7,CASSQGLWRDGDRRNF,TGCGCCAGCAGCCAAGGGTTATGGAGAGATGGGGACAGGCGAAACTTC
-,few,TRBV29-1,TRBJ2-7,CSVGVVKSQYF,TGCAGCGTTGGTGTGGTAAAGTCTCAGTACTTC
-,few,TRBV24-1,TRBJ2-1,CATSDRANNEQFF,TGTGCCACCAGTGATCGGGCCAATAATGAGCAGTTCTTC
TRBD1,few,TRBV12-3/TRBV12-4,TRBJ2-1,CASIADRTPYNEQFF,TGTGCCAGCATCGCGGACAGGACCCCCTACAATGAGCAGTTCTTC
-,few,TRBV24-1,TRBJ1-2,CATSDPGGKGYTF,TGTGCCACCAGTGATCCGGGGGGGAAGGGCTACACCTTC
-,-,TRBV7-9,TRBJ1-5,CASSSVLSNQPQHF,TGTGCCAGCAGCTCCGTTCTTAGCAATCAGCCCCAGCATTTT
TRBD2,few,TRBV15,TRBJ2-1,CATSRASGSLGNEQFF,TGTGCCACCAGCAGGGCTAGCGGGAGTCTGGGCAATGAGCAGTTCTTC
TRBD2,-,TRBV28,TRBJ2-2,CASTTPGGGSTGELFF,TGTGCCAGCACCACACCGGGAGGGGGAAGCACCGGGGAGCTGTTTTTT
-,many,TRBV5-1,TRBJ2-1,CASSLRGFFQFF,TGCGCCAGCAGCTTGAGGGGGTTTTTTCAGTTCTTC
-,-,TRBV18,TRBJ2-7,CASSPPSLPSSYEQYF,TGTGCCAGCTCACCGCCCAGCCTACCTAGCTCCTACGAGCAGTACTTC
-,-,TRBV11-2,TRBJ2-7,CASSGGARPSPFSYEQYF,TGTGCCAGCAGCGGAGGGGCCAGGCCTAGCCCATTCTCCTACGAGCAGTACTTC
-,-,TRBV24-1,TRBJ1-5,CATSDPRGGSNQPQHF,TGTGCCACCAGTGACCCTAGGGGAGGGAGCAATCAGCCCCAGCATTTT
TRBD2,-,TRBV7-2,TRBJ2-1,CASSLSGSYYNEQFF,TGTGCCAGCAGCCTTAGCGGGAGTTACTACAATGAGCAGTTCTTC
TRBD2,few,TRBV6-1,TRBJ2-5,CASSRPGLAFETQYF,TGTGCCAGCAGTCGCCCGGGACTAGCGTTTGAGACCCAGTACTTC
TRBD2,many,TRBV29-1,TRBJ2-5,CSVGLGGQETQYF,TGCAGCGTTGGTCTGGGGGGGCAAGAGACCCAGTACTTC
-,many,TRBV4-2,TRBJ2-4,CASSTLGGLEAGLKNIQYF,TGTGCCAGCAGCACCCTGGGGGGCCTTGAAGCGGGTCTCAAAAACATTCAGTACTTC
TRBD2,once,TRBV9,TRBJ2-1,CASSGRLAGEGTYNEQFF,TGTGCCAGCAGCGGCCGACTAGCGGGAGAGGGAACCTACAATGAGCAGTTCTTC
TRBD2,many,TRBV7-2,TRBJ2-3,CASSLSGRHTDTQYF,TGTGCCAGCAGCCTTAGCGGGAGACACACAGATACGCAGTATTTT
-,-,TRBV6-5,TRBJ2-1,CASRLLGLQFF,TGTGCCAGCAGACTACTAGGATTGCAGTTCTTC
-,many,TRBV7-3,TRBJ2-1,CASSSGPSYNEQFF,TGTGCCAGCAGCTCGGGACCATCCTACAATGAGCAGTTCTTC
TRBD1,few,TRBV7-9,TRBJ1-5,CASSFGQGPGQPQHF,TGTGCCAGCAGTTTCGGACAGGGACCGGGTCAGCCCCAGCATTTT
TRBD2,-,TRBV7-8,TRBJ2-7,CASSSLAGVVDEQYF,TGTGCCAGCAGTTCACTAGCGGGAGTCGTCGACGAGCAGTACTTC
-,-,TRBV6-1,TRBJ2-7,CASQRGLGDYEQYF,TGTGCCAGCCAACGAGGTTTAGGCGACTACGAGCAGTACTTC
-,-,TRBV20-1,TRBJ2-1,CSARVVAKEQFF,TGCAGTGCTAGAGTGGTAGCGAAGGAGCAGTTCTTC
-,-,TRBV2,TRBJ1-5,CASSDGGAVSNQPQHF,TGTGCCAGCAGTGATGGGGGAGCTGTTAGCAATCAGCCCCAGCATTTT